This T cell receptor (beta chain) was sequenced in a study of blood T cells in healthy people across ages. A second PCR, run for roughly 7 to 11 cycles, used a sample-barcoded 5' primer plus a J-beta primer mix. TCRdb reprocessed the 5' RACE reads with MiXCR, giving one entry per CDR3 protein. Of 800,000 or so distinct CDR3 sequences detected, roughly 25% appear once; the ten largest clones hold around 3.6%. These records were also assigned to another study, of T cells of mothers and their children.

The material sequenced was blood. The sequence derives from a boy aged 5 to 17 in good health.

CDR3 in amino acids: CASSLLWDSPFSYEQYF. The CDR3 DNA is TGTGCCAGCAGTTTACTGTGGGACAGCCCGTTCTCCTACGAGCAGTACTTC. The chain uses TRBV28 and TRBJ2-7; 7 nucleotides line up with TRBD1. Germline loops: CDR1 MDHEN, CDR2 SYDVKM. Trimming cost V 2 bases and J 0 bases; bases outside gene matches: 10. The CDR3 loop spans 17 amino acids.